This T cell receptor beta chain was sequenced for a study of early stage breast cancer tumors. Study-level background: Most invasive tumors, about 80% of the 16, were ER+/PR+/HER2-. Findings of the study overall: Most shared enriched TCRB sequences were commonly generated ones. In about 90% of the 16 patients, blood comparison separated tumor from normal breast.

As concerns this clone: No antigen is known for it.

J lost 0 bases, V lost 1 base, and 2 bases had no gene match. The CDR3 runs to 15 residues. Germline V gives CDR1 SGHTA, CDR2 FQGNSA. Blood replicates held 0.5 ug DNA, tumor or normal breast about 1.5 ug, two each. Assay: immunoSEQ multiplex PCR; the TCRdb copy retains only in-frame clones and omits some. The profile shows approximately 11,000 clones, about three quarters of them singletons. Sequencing used breast tumor tissue. The receptor was isolated from a person aged 40 to 49 with breast cancer. The rearrangement joins TRBV7-2 to TRBJ1-1, with 7 bases matching TRBD1. The chain's CDR3 is CASSLGTGLNTEAFF. The DNA of the CDR3 is TGTGCCAGCAGCTTAGGGACAGGCCTGAACACTGAAGCTTTCTTT.